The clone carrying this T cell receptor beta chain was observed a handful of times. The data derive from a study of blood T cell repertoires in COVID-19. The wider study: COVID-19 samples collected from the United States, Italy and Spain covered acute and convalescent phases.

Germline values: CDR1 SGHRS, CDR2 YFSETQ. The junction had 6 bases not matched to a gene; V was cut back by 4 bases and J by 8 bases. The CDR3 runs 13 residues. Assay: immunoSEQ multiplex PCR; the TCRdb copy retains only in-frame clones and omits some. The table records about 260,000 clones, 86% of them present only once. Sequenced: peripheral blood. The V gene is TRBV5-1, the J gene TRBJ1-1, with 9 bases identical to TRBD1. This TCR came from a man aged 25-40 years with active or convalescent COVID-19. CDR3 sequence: CASSQDRGGEAFF. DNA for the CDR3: TGCGCCAGCAGCCAGGACAGGGGTGGGGAAGCTTTCTTT. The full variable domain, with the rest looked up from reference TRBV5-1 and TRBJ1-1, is KAGVTQTPRYLIKTRGQQVTLSCSPISGHRSVSWYQQTPGQGLQFLFEYFSETQRNKGNFPGRFSGRQFSNSRSEMNVSTLELGDSALYLCASSQDRGGEAFFGQGTRLTVV.